The sample holds a few counts of the clone carrying this T cell receptor beta chain. Antigen unknown. The data belong to a study of CD8+ T cells in alopecia areata. Study-level background: Tofacitinib administration to treated patients was oral, at 5 to 10 mg twice daily. Tofacitinib lasted 6 to 18 months, then 6 months off drug. Study observations and caveats: Sequences from scalp samples also cover resident alphabeta T cells of normal skin. Lesional scalp, especially alopecia totalis/universalis, showed higher clonality than normal scalp.

Sequencing templates came from extracted RNA that was reverse transcribed into cDNA. Only in-frame clones appear in the TCRdb table, and some are missing; sequencing was by immunoSEQ multiplex PCR. Seen here are over 150,000 clones, 50% to 75% observed once, and the top ten hold approximately 14%. V was clipped by 2 bases and J by 4 bases, with 11 bases between them. CDR3 length: 14 residues. Germline CDR1 and CDR2: SNHLY and FYNNEI. The chain combines TRBV2 with TRBJ1-2; no clear D gene. The sequencing used CD4+ T cells sorted from blood, collected at week 0. The source of this sequence is a human donor with alopecia areata. CDR3 protein: CASSELDGPYGYTF. The CDR3 DNA follows: TGTGCCAGCAGTGAATTGGACGGTCCCTATGGCTACACCTTC.